Presented here are 18 T cell receptor beta chains from one specimen sequenced in a study of blood T cells in healthy people across ages. A second about 6 to 12 cycle PCR used barcoded and J-beta primers. TCRdb recomputed calls from the 5' RACE reads with MiXCR, one row per CDR3 protein. In the table there are approximately 1.5 million distinct CDR3 sequences, about 31% of which are singletons. The sequencing sample was made of blood. Receptors originate from a woman aged 25 to 39 in good health.

This clonotype was found many times. The chain is built from TRBV20-1 and TRBJ2-5; TRBD2 is a possible D gene (6 bases). Germline values: CDR1 DFQATT, CDR2 SNEGSKA (reference sequence). This CDR3 comprises 15 residues. V was clipped by 1 base and J by 7 bases, with 19 bases between them. CDR3: CSARARDSFLATQYF. CDR3 nucleotides: TGCAGTGCTAGAGCACGGGACTCGTTTTTAGCGACCCAGTACTTC.

In its sample, this clonotype was seen a few times. V usage is TRBV7-9 and J usage is TRBJ2-1; D unresolved. The germline V and J ends were trimmed by 4 bases and 6 bases, with 16 bases remaining between them. This CDR3 comprises 15 residues. CDR1 SEHNR and CDR2 FQNEAQ come from the germline V gene (reference sequence). The CDR3 DNA is TGTGCCAGCAGCTCCGAGTCAGCGCCGCGCAATGAGCAGTTCTTC. This translates into CASSSESAPRNEQFF.

This clonotype has a handful of counts. The V gene is TRBV20-1, the J gene TRBJ1-5; 11 nucleotides match TRBD1. Unmatched junction bases numbered 6, after V lost 5 bases and J lost 6 bases. There are 14 residues in the CDR3. Germline V lookup: CDR1 DFQATT, CDR2 SNEGSKA (reference sequence). As DNA, the CDR3 is TGCAGTGCTTGCCGGGACAGGGGGGCTCAGCCCCAGCATTTT. It specifies CSACRDRGAQPQHF.

The V gene is TRBV6-1, the J gene TRBJ1-5, with D hard to call. CDR1 and CDR2 from the germline V gene are MNHNS and SASEGT. CDR3 size: 13 residues. Trimming cost V 6 bases and J 0 bases, with 6 bases left between them. CDR3: CASRDHSNQPQHF. The CDR3 DNA follows: TGTGCCAGCAGAGACCATAGCAATCAGCCCCAGCATTTT.

This clonotype was seen a few times. CDR3 loop: CSASEDVYGYTF. In DNA form, the CDR3 reads TGCAGTGCTAGTGAGGATGTCTATGGCTACACCTTC. This chain links TRBV20-1 with TRBJ1-2; D gene ambiguous. CDR1 DFQATT and CDR2 SNEGSKA come from the germline V gene (reference sequence). The length of the CDR3 is 12 residues. The germline V and J ends were trimmed by 3 bases and 4 bases, with 9 bases remaining between them.

The chain joins TRBV3-1 to TRBJ2-2, with D perhaps TRBD1 (6 bases). Germline values: CDR1 LGHDT, CDR2 YNNKEL (reference sequence). Deletions cut 6 bases from V and 0 bases from J, with 14 bases between. The CDR3 runs 16 residues. CDR3 in amino acids: CASRHRERANTGELFF. The CDR3 bases are TGTGCCAGCAGGCACAGGGAGAGGGCGAACACCGGGGAGCTGTTTTTT.

This clonotype was found many times. The rearrangement links TRBV7-6 to TRBJ2-7, with D uncertain. In germline, CDR1 is SGHVS, CDR2 FNYEAQ. The CDR3 sequence is 14 residues long. V was shortened by 5 bases and J by 0 bases, with 11 bases between the two germline ends. The CDR3 sequence: CASSHRTSSYEQYF. DNA for the CDR3: TGTGCCAGCAGCCACCGGACCAGCTCCTACGAGCAGTACTTC. Filled out from reference TRBV7-6 and TRBJ2-7, the complete variable domain reads GAGVSQSPRYKVTKRGQDVALRCDPISGHVSLYWYRQALGQGPEFLTYFNYEAQQDKSGLPNDRFSAERPEGSISTLTIQRTEQRDSAMYRCASSHRTSSYEQYFGPGTRLTVT.

This rearrangement joins TRBV6-1 to TRBJ2-2; weak D call: TRBD1 (5 bases). V lost 6 bases, J lost 4 bases, and 15 bases lay in between. The CDR3 length is 15 residues. Germline V lookup: CDR1 MNHNS, CDR2 SASEGT. This CDR3 is CASSPNWGVTGELFF. The CDR3, as DNA: TGTGCCAGCAGCCCTAACTGGGGCGTCACCGGGGAGCTGTTTTTT.

This clonotype was detected a few times. The J gene is TRBJ2-1, the V gene TRBV6-2 or TRBV6-3; D may be TRBD1 (6 bases). CDR1 and CDR2 from the germline V gene are MNHEY and SVGEGT. V dropped 6 bases and J dropped 8 bases, with 14 bases sitting between them. The CDR3 has 13 amino acids. CDR3 in amino acids: CASRKGRGDEQFF. The CDR3 nucleotides are TGTGCCAGCAGGAAAGGCAGGGGCGATGAGCAGTTCTTC.

The sample holds a few counts of this clonotype. The chain couples TRBV5-1 to TRBJ2-5; the D call may be TRBD1 or TRBD2 (6 bases each). Germline assignment: CDR1 SGHRS and CDR2 YFSETQ. The CDR3 is 15 amino acids. V lost 5 bases and J lost 4, with 18 bases in between. The CDR3 loop reads CASSLITGRGETQYF. For the CDR3, the DNA is TGCGCCAGCAGTCTCATCACAGGGCGGGGAGAGACCCAGTACTTC.

This chain connects TRBV9 to TRBJ2-3; D ambiguous. The CDR3 has 18 residues. Trimming stripped 4 bases from V and 1 base from J, with 22 bases between. From germline, CDR1 is SGDLS and CDR2 YYNGEE. CDR3 DNA: TGTGCCAGCAGCCACCTTCTGGATGGGTCCGCGGGCACAGATACGCAGTATTTT. Translated, it gives CASSHLLDGSAGTDTQYF.

This clonotype was observed a handful of times. This rearrangement joins TRBV4-1 to TRBJ1-2; the match to TRBD1 covers 9 bases. V gave up 7 bases and J gave up 8 bases; unmatched junction bases: 11. This CDR3 is 14 amino acids long. Germline values: CDR1 MGHRA, CDR2 YSYEKL. CDR3 in amino acids: CASTIRGTGRGYTF. CDR3 in DNA: TGCGCCAGCACCATAAGAGGGACAGGGAGAGGCTACACCTTC.

This clonotype showed up just a few times. The genes are TRBV6-2 or TRBV6-3 and TRBJ2-7; unclear D gene. Germline lookup yields CDR1 MNHEY and CDR2 SVGEGT. With 2 bases removed from V and 7 bases from J, the gap between germline ends came to 21 bases. The CDR3 has 16 amino acids. The CDR3 is CASSYPKASIEREQYF. The CDR3 bases are TGTGCCAGCAGTTACCCTAAAGCCTCGATAGAAAGGGAGCAGTACTTC.

This clonotype was detected a few times. This chain joins TRBV5-1 and TRBJ2-1; no firm D call. CDR3 length: 14 residues. Trimming stripped 4 bases from V and 1 base from J, with 9 bases between. Germline V gene sequence: CDR1 SGHRS, CDR2 YFSETQ. Written as DNA, the CDR3 is TGCGCCAGCAGCCCTGGGGAATCCTACAATGAGCAGTTCTTC. As protein: CASSPGESYNEQFF.

The genes are TRBV28 and TRBJ1-5; tentatively, D is TRBD1 (5 bases). The germline V gene encodes CDR1 MDHEN and CDR2 SYDVKM. This CDR3 region has 13 residues. V lost 6 bases, J lost 5 bases, and 11 bases lay in between. CDR3 sequence: CASSEGVYQPQHF. The CDR3 bases are TGTGCCAGCAGCGAAGGGGTTTATCAGCCCCAGCATTTT.

The table lists this clonotype with a few counts. A much larger clone differs by one base, so this may be a read error. V gene TRBV20-1 combines with J gene TRBJ2-7, with D uncertain. Germline CDR1 reads DFQATT; CDR2 reads SNEGSKA (reference sequence). The CDR3 is 12 residues long. CDR3 sequence reads: CRASEGSYEQYF. CDR3 DNA: TGCAGGGCCTCGGAAGGGTCCTACGAGCAGTACTTC.

The chain employs TRBV6-1 and TRBJ2-1; TRBD2 agrees at 11 bases. Germline CDR1 and CDR2: MNHNS and SASEGT. Germline trimming cut 6 bases from V and 9 bases from J; bases unmatched to any gene: 13. This CDR3 comprises 16 residues. The CDR3 protein is CASRKVSSGRLFEQFF. DNA of the CDR3: TGTGCCAGCAGAAAGGTTTCTAGCGGGAGGTTGTTTGAGCAGTTCTTC.

The chain is built from TRBV15 and TRBJ2-6; TRBD1 matches 8 bases. V was pared by 2 bases and J by 0 bases, with 6 bases of the junction left unmatched. Germline CDR1 LNHNV, CDR2 YYDKDF (reference sequence). The CDR3 runs to 18 residues. In nucleotides, the CDR3 is TGTGCCACCAGCAGAAGGGACAGGAAATACTCTGGGGCCAACGTCCTGACTTTC. The encoded protein is CATSRRDRKYSGANVLTF.